The T cell receptor (beta chain) under discussion was sequenced for a study of Tregs in tolerant kidney transplant recipients. Clones were read by immunoSEQ multiplex PCR, and TCRdb kept only the in-frame ones, dropping some. This table has approximately 90,000 clones, around 94% appearing once. This CDR3 region has 13 residues. Germline CDR1 reads SGHDT; CDR2 reads YYEEEE. Trimming removed 0 bases at V and 5 bases at J, with 7 bases between. The material sequenced was CD8+ T cells from blood. This sequence originates from a human donor in good health. The V gene is TRBV5-6, the J gene TRBJ2-3; tentative D call: TRBD1 (6 bases). The CDR3 bases are TGTGCCAGCAGCTTGGGCAGGGGAGATACGCAGTATTTT. Encoded protein: CASSLGRGDTQYF.